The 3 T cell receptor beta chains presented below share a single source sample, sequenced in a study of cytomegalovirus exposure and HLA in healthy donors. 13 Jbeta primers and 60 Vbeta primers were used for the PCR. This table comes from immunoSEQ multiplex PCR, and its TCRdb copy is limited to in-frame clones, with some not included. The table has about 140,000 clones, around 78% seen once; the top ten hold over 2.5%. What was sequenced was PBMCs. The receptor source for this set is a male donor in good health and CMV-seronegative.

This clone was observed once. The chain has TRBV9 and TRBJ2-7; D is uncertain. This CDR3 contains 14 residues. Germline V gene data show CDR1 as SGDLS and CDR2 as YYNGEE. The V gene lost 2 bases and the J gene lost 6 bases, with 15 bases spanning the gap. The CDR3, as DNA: TGTGCCAGCAGCGTCGATATTTTCAACTTCGAGCAGTACTTC. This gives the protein CASSVDIFNFEQYF.

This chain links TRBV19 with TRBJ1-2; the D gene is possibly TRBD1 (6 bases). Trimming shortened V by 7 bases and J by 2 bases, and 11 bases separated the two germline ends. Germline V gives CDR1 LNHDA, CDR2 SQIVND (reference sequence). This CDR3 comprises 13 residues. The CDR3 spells CASTTDSNYGYTF. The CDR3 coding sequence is TGTGCCAGTACGACGGACAGCAACTATGGCTACACCTTC.

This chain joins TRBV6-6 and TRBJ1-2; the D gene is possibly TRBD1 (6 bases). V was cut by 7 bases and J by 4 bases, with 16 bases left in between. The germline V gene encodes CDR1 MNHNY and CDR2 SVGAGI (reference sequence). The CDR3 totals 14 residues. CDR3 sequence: CASMAGESSYGYTF. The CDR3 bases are TGTGCCAGCATGGCAGGGGAGTCGAGCTATGGCTACACCTTC.